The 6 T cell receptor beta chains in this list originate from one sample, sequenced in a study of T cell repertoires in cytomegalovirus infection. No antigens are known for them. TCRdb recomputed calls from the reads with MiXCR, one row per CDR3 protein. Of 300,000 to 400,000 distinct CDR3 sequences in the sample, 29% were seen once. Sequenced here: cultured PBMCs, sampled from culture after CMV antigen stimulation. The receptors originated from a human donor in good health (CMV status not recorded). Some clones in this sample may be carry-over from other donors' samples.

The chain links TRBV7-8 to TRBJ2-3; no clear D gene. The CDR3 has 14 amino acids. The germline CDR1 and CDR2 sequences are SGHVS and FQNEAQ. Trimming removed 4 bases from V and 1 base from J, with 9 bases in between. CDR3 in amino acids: CASSSRSRTDTQYF. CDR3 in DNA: TGTGCCAGCAGCTCTCGGTCCCGCACAGATACGCAGTATTTT.

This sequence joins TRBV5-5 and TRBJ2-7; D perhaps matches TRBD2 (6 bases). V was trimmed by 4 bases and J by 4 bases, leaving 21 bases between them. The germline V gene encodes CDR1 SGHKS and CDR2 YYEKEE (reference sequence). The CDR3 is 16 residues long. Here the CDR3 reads CASSPEGRTGLYEQYF. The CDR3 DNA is TGTGCCAGCAGCCCGGAGGGGCGAACCGGGCTATACGAGCAGTACTTC.

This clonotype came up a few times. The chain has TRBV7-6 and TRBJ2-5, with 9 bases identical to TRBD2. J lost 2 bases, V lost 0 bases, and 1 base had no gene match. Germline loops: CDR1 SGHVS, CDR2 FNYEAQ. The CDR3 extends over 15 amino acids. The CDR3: CASSLASGGQETQYF. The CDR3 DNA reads TGTGCCAGCAGCTTAGCTAGCGGGGGACAAGAGACCCAGTACTTC.

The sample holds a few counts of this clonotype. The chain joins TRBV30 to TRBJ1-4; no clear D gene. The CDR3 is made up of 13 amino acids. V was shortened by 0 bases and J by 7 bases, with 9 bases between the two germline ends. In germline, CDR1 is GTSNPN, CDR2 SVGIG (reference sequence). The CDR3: CAWSVGEGEKLFF. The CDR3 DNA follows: TGTGCCTGGAGTGTGGGCGAGGGTGAAAAACTGTTTTTT.

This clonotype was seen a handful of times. CDR3 DNA sequence: TGTGCCAGCAGCCACCGCGGGACAGGGGGAGAGACCCAGTACTTC. Protein: CASSHRGTGGETQYF. The rearrangement links TRBV11-1 to TRBJ2-5, with 11 bases matching TRBD1. CDR3 length: 15 residues. CDR1 SGHAT and CDR2 FQDESV come from the germline V gene (reference sequence). Losses at the gene ends were 5 bases for V and 4 bases for J; bases not matched to a gene: 6.

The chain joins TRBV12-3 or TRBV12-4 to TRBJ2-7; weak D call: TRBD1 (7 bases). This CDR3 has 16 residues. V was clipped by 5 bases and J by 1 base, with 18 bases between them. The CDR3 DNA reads TGTGCCAGCAGTCCCGTAGGAGGGGGCGCTTCCTACGAGCAGTACTTC. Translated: CASSPVGGGASYEQYF.